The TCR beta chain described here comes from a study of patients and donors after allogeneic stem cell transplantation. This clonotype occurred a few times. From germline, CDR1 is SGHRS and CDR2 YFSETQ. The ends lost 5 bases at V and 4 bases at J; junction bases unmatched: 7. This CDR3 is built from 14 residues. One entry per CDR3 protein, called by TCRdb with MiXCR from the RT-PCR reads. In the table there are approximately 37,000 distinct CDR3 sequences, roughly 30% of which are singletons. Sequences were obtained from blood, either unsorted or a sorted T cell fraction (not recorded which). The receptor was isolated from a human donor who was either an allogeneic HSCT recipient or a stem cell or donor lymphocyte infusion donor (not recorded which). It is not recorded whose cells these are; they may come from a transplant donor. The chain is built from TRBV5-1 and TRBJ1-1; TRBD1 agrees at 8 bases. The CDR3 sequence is CASSADRGGTEAFF. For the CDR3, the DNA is TGCGCCAGCAGTGCCGACAGGGGAGGCACTGAAGCTTTCTTT.